The next 17 T cell receptor beta chains were all read from a single sample in a study of T-cell reconstitution after alpha-beta-depleted transplantation in children. Preparation of the TCRbeta library involved a method that used unique molecular identifiers. TCRdb reanalysed the PCR reads using MiXCR and keeps one entry per CDR3 protein. The sample gives 250,000 to 350,000 distinct CDR3 sequences, roughly 9.5% of which show up once; 10% is in the top ten. Here the sequenced sample was PBMCs from the stem cell graft donor, taken from the stem cell graft. These TCRs come from a human donor who donated a stem cell graft to a child with SCID.

This clonotype is judged medium-sized. In DNA form, the CDR3 reads TGTGCCAGCAGCTTGGTGACCTACTCCTACAATGAGCAGTTCTTC. It specifies CASSLVTYSYNEQFF. The chain couples TRBV11-2 to TRBJ2-1; D is uncertain. The V and J ends lost 3 bases and 0 bases respectively, with 9 bases between them. The CDR3 has 15 residues. The germline gives CDR1 SGHAT, CDR2 FQNNGV.

This clonotype was seen a few times. The chain recombines TRBV5-1 with TRBJ1-3; 8 nucleotides align to TRBD1. V was pared by 1 base and J by 4 bases, with 7 bases of the junction left unmatched. Germline values: CDR1 SGHRS, CDR2 YFSETQ. This CDR3 contains 16 residues. The CDR3 loop is CASSLISQGAGNTIYF. In nucleotides, the CDR3 is TGCGCCAGCAGCTTGATTTCCCAGGGGGCCGGAAACACCATATATTTT.

This clonotype was counted only a few times. The chain is built from TRBV5-1 and TRBJ2-1, with TRBD2 identical over 13 bases. After removal of 3 bases from V and 1 base from J, the junction contained 7 bases not matched to a gene. The length of the CDR3 is 18 residues. Germline lookup yields CDR1 SGHRS and CDR2 YFSETQ. The CDR3 here is CASSWQTSGGSSYNEQFF. CDR3 sequence (DNA): TGCGCCAGCAGCTGGCAGACTAGCGGGGGGTCGTCCTACAATGAGCAGTTCTTC. Complete variable domain (other parts from reference TRBV5-1 and TRBJ2-1): KAGVTQTPRYLIKTRGQQVTLSCSPISGHRSVSWYQQTPGQGLQFLFEYFSETQRNKGNFPGRFSGRQFSNSRSEMNVSTLELGDSALYLCASSWQTSGGSSYNEQFFGPGTRLTVL.

J is TRBJ1-2 and V is TRBV5-1; D is perhaps TRBD1 (5 bases). Trimming took 3 bases from V and 4 from J, leaving 7 bases between them. The CDR3 contains 12 residues. Germline-derived CDR1 and CDR2 are SGHRS and YFSETQ. CDR3 protein: CASSYDSYGYTF. The CDR3 bases are TGCGCCAGCAGCTATGACAGCTATGGCTACACCTTC.

This clonotype was counted a few times. This chain links TRBV12-3 or TRBV12-4 with TRBJ2-3; D unclear. The V gene lost 4 bases and the J gene lost 2 bases, with 7 bases spanning the gap. The CDR3 has 13 amino acids. CDR3 sequence reads: CASSYTVTDTQYF. In nucleotides, the CDR3 is TGTGCCAGCAGTTATACAGTCACAGATACGCAGTATTTT.

This clonotype was seen only a few times. The rearrangement uses TRBV12-3 or TRBV12-4 and TRBJ2-1, with 12 bases identical to TRBD2. CDR3 length equals 17 residues. J was trimmed by 3 bases and V by 6 bases; bases with no gene match: 9. The CDR3 protein is CASSTSGGPLGYNEQFF. The CDR3 DNA sequence: TGTGCCAGCAGCACTAGCGGGGGGCCTCTGGGCTACAATGAGCAGTTCTTC.

This clonotype appeared a few times. The rearrangement links TRBV6-1 to TRBJ1-1; D not resolved. The V and J ends lost 7 bases and 0 bases respectively, with 15 bases between them. This CDR3 has 15 residues. CDR1 MNHNS and CDR2 SASEGT come from the germline V gene. CDR3 DNA: TGTGCCAGCACGGGGTATAACGGAATGAACACTGAAGCTTTCTTT. Encoded protein: CASTGYNGMNTEAFF.

The chain uses TRBV7-9 and TRBJ2-5; D possibly corresponds to TRBD2 (5 bases). The V and J ends lost 6 bases and 4 bases respectively, with 15 bases between them. The germline V gene has CDR1 SEHNR and CDR2 FQNEAQ (reference sequence). The CDR3 sequence is 14 residues long. The DNA for the CDR3 is TGTGCCAGCAGTCGGGCTAGTGGAGGAGAGACCCAGTACTTC. It translates to CASSRASGGETQYF. Combining the CDR3 with reference TRBV7-9 and TRBJ2-5 gives the whole variable domain DTGVSQNPRHKITKRGQNVTFRCDPISEHNRLYWYRQTLGQGPEFLTYFQNEAQLEKSRLLSDRFSAERPKGSFSTLEIQRTEQGDSAMYLCASSRASGGETQYFGPGTRLLVL.

The gene calls are TRBV7-9 and TRBJ2-5; the match to TRBD2 covers 9 bases. Germline-derived CDR1 and CDR2 are SEHNR and FQNEAQ (reference sequence). Losses at the gene ends were 3 bases for V and 5 bases for J; bases not matched to a gene: 7. The CDR3 extends over 15 amino acids. The CDR3 DNA follows: TGTGCCAGCAGCTTTGATAGGACTAGCGTGGAGACCCAGTACTTC. This codes for CASSFDRTSVETQYF.

The chain has TRBV5-1 and TRBJ1-1, with D possibly matching TRBD1 (6 bases). CDR1 is SGHRS, CDR2 YFSETQ, per germline. Trimming took off 2 bases at V and 6 bases at J, with 20 bases between the two ends. The CDR3 sequence is 16 residues long. The CDR3: CASSLGNSGGHAEAFF. The CDR3, as DNA: TGCGCCAGCAGCTTAGGAAACTCTGGGGGGCACGCTGAAGCTTTCTTT.

This clonotype was seen ten or more times. The chain recombines TRBV10-3 with TRBJ2-3, with D hard to call. The ends were cut back, 2 bases at V and 7 bases at J, with 13 bases in the middle. In germline, CDR1 is ENHRY, CDR2 SYGVKD. The CDR3 is 14 residues long. Here the CDR3 DNA reads TGTGCCATCAGTGAGGGCAGTTCAATCCATACGCAGTATTTT. This codes for CAISEGSSIHTQYF.

This clonotype was observed many times. The V call is TRBV4-2, the J call TRBJ1-1; TRBD1 agrees at 11 bases. The germline V gene encodes CDR1 LGHNA and CDR2 YNFKEQ. The trim removed 1 base at V and 1 base at J, leaving 5 bases unmatched. The CDR3 is made up of 17 amino acids. CDR3 in DNA: TGTGCCAGCAGCCAAGCCGGGACAGGGGGGAAGAACACTGAAGCTTTCTTT. Protein: CASSQAGTGGKNTEAFF.

The table lists this clonotype with a few counts. The chain uses TRBV20-1 and TRBJ2-3; 13 bases align to TRBD2. Trimming removed 5 bases from V and 7 bases from J; junction bases left unmatched: 6. Germline CDR1 reads DFQATT; CDR2 reads SNEGSKA (reference sequence). The CDR3 totals 14 residues. CDR3 in amino acids: CSALLAGGPNTQYF. The CDR3 DNA sequence: TGCAGTGCTTTACTAGCGGGGGGGCCAAATACGCAGTATTTT.

This clonotype was seen a few times. V and J are TRBV3-1 and TRBJ2-7; 10 bases fit TRBD2. CDR1 is LGHDT, CDR2 YNNKEL, per germline (reference sequence). There are 15 residues in the CDR3. Trimming cost V 4 bases and J 3 bases; bases outside gene matches: 6. The DNA of the CDR3 is TGTGCCAGCAGCCCGTCTCTAGCGGGGGTCTACGAGCAGTACTTC. It codes for CASSPSLAGVYEQYF.

Points on this clonotype: This may arise from a read error, as a much more abundant clone is one base away. The chain recombines TRBV6-2 or TRBV6-3 with TRBJ2-4; 10 nucleotides line up with TRBD2. The germline V gene has CDR1 MNHEY and CDR2 SVGEGT. The V gene end was trimmed by 5 bases and the J gene end by 3 bases; junction bases not matched to a gene: 7. The CDR3 is 16 amino acids. The CDR3 coding sequence is TGTGCCAGCAGTCCTTCCTGGACTAGCGGCAAAAACATTCAGTACTTC. This translates into CASSPSWTSGKNIQYF.

This chain uses TRBV6-5 with TRBJ2-5; D not certain. This CDR3 comprises 13 residues. The V end lost 2 bases, the J end lost 2 bases, and 6 bases lay between the germline ends. CDR1 MNHEY and CDR2 SVGAGI come from the germline V gene. The CDR3 DNA sequence: TGTGCCAGCAGTTACGGCAGTCAAGAGACCCAGTACTTC. As protein: CASSYGSQETQYF.

The sample holds a few counts of this clonotype. CDR3: CASSFYRDDYEQYF. CDR3 coding DNA: TGTGCCAGCAGTTTCTACCGGGACGACTACGAGCAGTACTTC. The chain recombines TRBV27 with TRBJ2-7; D might be TRBD1 or TRBD2, each matching 5 bases. V shed 3 bases and J shed 3 bases, with 12 bases lying between them. This CDR3 is built from 14 residues. Germline V CDR1 and CDR2: MNHEY, SMNVEV (reference sequence).